This is a list of T cell receptor beta chains from one sample in a study of T cells in Graves' hyperthyroidism and ophthalmopathy. TCRdb reanalysed the multiplex PCR reads using MiXCR and keeps one entry per CDR3 protein. This table has hundreds of thousands of distinct CDR3 sequences, 14% appearing once. Sequenced input: blood. All receptors come from a woman aged 45-65 years with Graves' ophthalmopathy. Each CDR3 is given with its conserved first and last residue. D genes are given only for firm matches. Clone size is given for some rows only: seen once, a few or many times, or a class if the clone is expanded.

j_gene: TRBJ1-3; abundance: few; v_gene: TRBV5-1; d_gene: TRBD1; CDR3aa: CASTTGESYSGNTIYF; CDR3nt: TGCGCCAGCACCACAGGGGAGAGCTACTCTGGAAACACCATATATTTT
j_gene: TRBJ2-6; abundance: few; v_gene: TRBV5-5; d_gene: NA; CDR3aa: CASSWRRHPGANVLTF; CDR3nt: TGTGCCAGCAGCTGGCGCCGACACCCTGGGGCCAACGTCCTGACTTTC
j_gene: TRBJ2-1; abundance: few; v_gene: TRBV20-1; d_gene: TRBD2; CDR3aa: CSAGGASGTNEQFF; CDR3nt: TGCAGTGCAGGTGGGGCTAGCGGGACCAATGAGCAGTTCTTC
j_gene: TRBJ2-1; abundance: many; v_gene: TRBV24-1; d_gene: TRBD1; CDR3aa: CATSGRDRQNNEQFF; CDR3nt: TGTGCCACCAGTGGCAGGGACAGACAAAACAATGAGCAGTTCTTC
j_gene: TRBJ1-6; abundance: many; v_gene: TRBV6-1; d_gene: NA; CDR3aa: CASRKRTGDSPLHF; CDR3nt: TGTGCCAGCAGGAAGAGAACGGGAGATTCACCCCTCCACTTT
j_gene: TRBJ2-1; abundance: many; v_gene: TRBV5-1; d_gene: TRBD2; CDR3aa: CASSPGLAIEQFF; CDR3nt: TGCGCCAGCAGCCCGGGACTAGCGATCGAGCAGTTCTTC
j_gene: TRBJ2-7; abundance: NA; v_gene: TRBV7-9; d_gene: TRBD1; CDR3aa: CASSQGQGNYEQYF; CDR3nt: TGTGCCAGCAGCCAAGGACAGGGGAACTACGAGCAGTACTTC
j_gene: TRBJ1-2; abundance: many; v_gene: TRBV7-2; d_gene: TRBD1; CDR3aa: CASSQSGTGVGYTF; CDR3nt: TGTGCCAGCAGCCAATCCGGGACAGGGGTTGGCTACACCTTC
j_gene: TRBJ1-2; abundance: few; v_gene: TRBV24-1; d_gene: NA; CDR3aa: CATSDRHYGYTF; CDR3nt: TGTGCCACCAGTGACCGGCACTATGGCTACACCTTC
j_gene: TRBJ2-7; abundance: NA; v_gene: TRBV5-5; d_gene: TRBD2; CDR3aa: CASSRRLAGEQYF; CDR3nt: TGTGCCAGCAGCCGCAGACTAGCGGGGGAGCAGTACTTC
j_gene: TRBJ1-2; abundance: NA; v_gene: TRBV24-1; d_gene: NA; CDR3aa: CATSENEPGHSGYTF; CDR3nt: TGTGCCACCAGTGAAAATGAGCCGGGACACTCGGGCTACACCTTC
j_gene: TRBJ2-6; abundance: few; v_gene: TRBV12-3/TRBV12-4; d_gene: NA; CDR3aa: CASSFLQVWASGANVLTF; CDR3nt: TGTGCCAGCAGTTTCTTACAGGTGTGGGCCTCTGGGGCCAACGTCCTGACTTTC
j_gene: TRBJ2-2; abundance: many; v_gene: TRBV11-2; d_gene: NA; CDR3aa: CASSGTRSTGELFF; CDR3nt: TGTGCCAGCAGCGGTACTCGGAGCACCGGGGAGCTGTTTTTT
j_gene: TRBJ2-2; abundance: few; v_gene: TRBV14; d_gene: TRBD2; CDR3aa: CASSQEAGGRFANTGELFF; CDR3nt: TGTGCCAGCAGCCAAGAAGCGGGGGGAAGATTCGCGAACACCGGGGAGCTGTTTTTT
j_gene: TRBJ1-1; abundance: NA; v_gene: TRBV12-3/TRBV12-4; d_gene: NA; CDR3aa: CASSLSGGVRTEAFF; CDR3nt: TGTGCCAGCAGTTTATCGGGTGGGGTTCGGACTGAAGCTTTCTTT
j_gene: TRBJ2-3; abundance: many; v_gene: TRBV5-1; d_gene: TRBD2; CDR3aa: CASSTGLAGGHEVTDTQYF; CDR3nt: TGCGCCAGCAGCACTGGACTAGCGGGAGGTCATGAGGTGACAGATACGCAGTATTTT
j_gene: TRBJ2-3; abundance: many; v_gene: TRBV7-2; d_gene: TRBD2; CDR3aa: CASSLVLAGGLSTDTQYF; CDR3nt: TGTGCCAGCAGCTTAGTGCTAGCGGGAGGCCTGAGCACAGATACGCAGTATTTT
j_gene: TRBJ2-1; abundance: many; v_gene: TRBV12-3/TRBV12-4; d_gene: TRBD2; CDR3aa: CASSSKRLAGPISSYNEQFF; CDR3nt: TGTGCCAGCAGTTCCAAAAGGCTAGCGGGGCCTATAAGCTCCTACAATGAGCAGTTCTTC
j_gene: TRBJ2-3; abundance: NA; v_gene: TRBV15; d_gene: NA; CDR3aa: CATSGTPGLRTDTQYF; CDR3nt: TGTGCCACCAGCGGGACGCCGGGACTGCGCACAGATACGCAGTATTTT
j_gene: TRBJ1-1; abundance: many; v_gene: TRBV20-1; d_gene: NA; CDR3aa: CSAPGTPTNTEAFF; CDR3nt: TGCAGTGCCCCCGGGACACCGACGAACACTGAAGCTTTCTTT
j_gene: TRBJ1-2; abundance: many; v_gene: TRBV7-8; d_gene: NA; CDR3aa: CASSRSGAGASGGYTF; CDR3nt: TGTGCCAGCAGCCGATCCGGGGCAGGGGCTAGTGGGGGCTACACCTTC
j_gene: TRBJ1-5; abundance: many; v_gene: TRBV11-3; d_gene: NA; CDR3aa: CASSLEGPNQPQHF; CDR3nt: TGTGCCAGCAGCTTAGAAGGGCCCAATCAGCCCCAGCATTTT
j_gene: TRBJ1-1; abundance: NA; v_gene: TRBV18; d_gene: NA; CDR3aa: CASSQFDPGDVTEAFF; CDR3nt: TGTGCCAGCTCACAGTTTGATCCAGGGGACGTGACTGAAGCTTTCTTT
j_gene: TRBJ1-2; abundance: many; v_gene: TRBV20-1; d_gene: NA; CDR3aa: CSARSRQSLYGYTF; CDR3nt: TGCAGTGCTAGATCCCGACAGTCCCTATACGGCTACACCTTC